This TCR beta chain was sequenced during a study of cytomegalovirus exposure and HLA in healthy donors. CDR1 is LNHDA and CDR2 is SQIVND in the germline V gene (reference sequence). Trimming took off 1 base at V and 1 base at J, with 5 bases between the two ends. This CDR3 spans 13 amino acids. The PCR ran on 60 Vbeta and 13 Jbeta primers. Repertoires were generated with immunoSEQ multiplex PCR, while TCRdb's copy carries only in-frame clones and drops some. Found here are 160,000 or so clones, around four fifths of them singletons; the top ten hold 1.3%. The sequencing sample was made of PBMCs. This receptor was taken from a man aged 30 to 39 in good health and CMV-seronegative. V is TRBV19 and J is TRBJ2-7; D remains ambiguous. The CDR3 is CASSIAESYEQYF. The DNA for the CDR3 is TGTGCCAGTAGTATAGCGGAGTCCTACGAGCAGTACTTC.